The clone carrying this T cell receptor beta chain was picked up one time. The sample is drawn from a study of cytomegalovirus exposure and HLA in healthy donors. Study overall: There were a few hundred genotyped donors. Of these, about 86% fell in the genetic ancestry cluster associated with self-reported Caucasian donors.

The J segment lost 4 bases and the V segment lost 6 bases, leaving 11 bases of the junction unmatched. This CDR3 is 17 amino acids long. Germline V gives CDR1 SGHTA, CDR2 FQGNSA. Vbeta (60) and Jbeta (13) primers were used in the PCR. Profiling relied on immunoSEQ multiplex PCR, and the TCRdb table lists in-frame clones only, not all of them. The sample contains about 180,000 clones, roughly 84% of which appear only once. This TCR came from a boy under 10 years old in good health and CMV-seronegative. The sample taken for sequencing was PBMCs. The rearrangement links TRBV7-2 to TRBJ2-1, with 11 bases fitting TRBD2. In DNA, the CDR3 is TGTGCCAGCAGTAGCCGTCGACTAGCGGGATTATACAATGAGCAGTTCTTC. Translation: CASSSRRLAGLYNEQFF. Complete variable domain (other parts from reference TRBV7-2 and TRBJ2-1): GAGVSQSPSNKVTEKGKDVELRCDPISGHTALYWYRQSLGQGLEFLIYFQGNSAPDKSGLPSDRFSAERTGGSVSTLTIQRTQQEDSAVYLCASSSRRLAGLYNEQFFGPGTRLTVL.